This entry describes one T cell receptor (beta chain). Assay: immunoSEQ multiplex PCR; the TCRdb copy retains only in-frame clones and omits some. The sample carries some 40,000 clones, roughly nine tenths recorded once. This entry is derived from a study of T cell changes during pregnancy in multiple sclerosis. The junction had 7 bases not matched to a gene; V was cut back by 7 bases and J by 5 bases. Germline CDR1 and CDR2: MNHEY and SVGAGI. The CDR3 runs 14 residues. The chain carries TRBV6-5 and TRBJ2-3; 9 bases align to TRBD2. Source: CD4+ T cells from peripheral blood mononuclear cells, taken in the third trimester of pregnancy. This receptor was identified in a female donor in good health, enrolled as a control in a pregnancy study. The CDR3 is CASTRTSVGDTQYF. CDR3 DNA sequence: TGTGCCAGCACTCGGACTAGCGTTGGAGATACGCAGTATTTT.